This entry describes one TCR beta chain. This clonotype is regarded as medium-sized (0.01 to 0.1%). Its antigen target is currently unknown. Base qualities were left out, and no much larger clone turns up one base away. This record belongs to a study of liver allograft versus peripheral blood T cells (dated by TCRdb to 2018 to 2021). As for the study more broadly: The study compared the T cell receptor repertoires present in transplanted livers with the repertoires present in the peripheral blood of liver transplant recipients. Results the study describes overall, beyond this receptor: T cell receptor repertoires inside liver allografts were reported to be different from the repertoires detected in peripheral blood.

The listed sequencing device is Illumina MiSeq. TCRdb handled the public reads itself, with Q25 trimming in fastp and clone calling in MiXCR, and kept productive beta chains. CDR3 protein sequences are deduplicated, and each keeps its most common genes and DNA. The sample data list 1,100 or so distinct CDR3 sequences, and under 20% of these were observed just once. 77% of the sample is in the top ten clones. The germline V gene supplies CDR1 SGHDT and CDR2 YYEEEE. Trimmed from V: 4 bases; trimmed from J: 8 bases; junction bases lacking a gene match: 8. The CDR3 measures 13 amino acids from cysteine to phenylalanine. The retained sequence is limited to the CDR3, 39 bases, with the frame set at the first base.

The clonotype was recovered from a human patient who had a liver transplant. Some T cells may have been brought in with the graft after a transplant. The V gene is TRBV5-6 and the J gene is TRBJ1-2, and 7 junctional nucleotides match TRBD1. The DNA reads as follows: TGTGCCAGCAGCCTGGGACAGAGAAGGGGCTACACCTTC. Translated, this gives CASSLGQRRGYTF.